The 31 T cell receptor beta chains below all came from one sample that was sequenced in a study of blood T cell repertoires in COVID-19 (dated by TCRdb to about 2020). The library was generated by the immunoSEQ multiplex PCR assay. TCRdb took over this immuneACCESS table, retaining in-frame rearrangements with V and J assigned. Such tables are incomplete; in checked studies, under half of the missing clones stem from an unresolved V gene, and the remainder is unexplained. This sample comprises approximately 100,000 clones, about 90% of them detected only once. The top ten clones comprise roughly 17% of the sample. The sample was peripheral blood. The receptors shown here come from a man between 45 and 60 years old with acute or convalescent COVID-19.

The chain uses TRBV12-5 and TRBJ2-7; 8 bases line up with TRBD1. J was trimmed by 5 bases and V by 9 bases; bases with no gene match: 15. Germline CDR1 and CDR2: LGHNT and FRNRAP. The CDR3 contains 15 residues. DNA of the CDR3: TGTGCTAGCAGGCCCCCCGACAGGGGTAGAGACGAGCAGTACTTC. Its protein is CASRPPDRGRDEQYF.

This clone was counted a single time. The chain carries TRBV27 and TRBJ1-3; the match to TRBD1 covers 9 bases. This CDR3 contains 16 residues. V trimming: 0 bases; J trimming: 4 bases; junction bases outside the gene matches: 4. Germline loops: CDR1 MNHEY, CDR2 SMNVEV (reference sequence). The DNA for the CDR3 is TGTGCCAGCAGTTTATCGGGGACAGGGTTAGGAAACACCATATATTTT. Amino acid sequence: CASSLSGTGLGNTIYF.

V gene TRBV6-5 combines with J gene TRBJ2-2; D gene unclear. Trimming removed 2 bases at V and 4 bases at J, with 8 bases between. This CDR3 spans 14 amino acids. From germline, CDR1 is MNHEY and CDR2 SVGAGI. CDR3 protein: CASSYVPVTGELFF. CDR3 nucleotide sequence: TGTGCCAGCAGTTACGTGCCAGTCACCGGGGAGCTGTTTTTT.

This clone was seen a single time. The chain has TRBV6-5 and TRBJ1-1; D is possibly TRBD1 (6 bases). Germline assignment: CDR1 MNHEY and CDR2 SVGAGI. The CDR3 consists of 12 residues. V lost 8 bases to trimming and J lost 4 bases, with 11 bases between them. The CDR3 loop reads CASGQGGTEAFF. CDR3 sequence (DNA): TGTGCCAGCGGCCAAGGGGGCACTGAAGCTTTCTTT.

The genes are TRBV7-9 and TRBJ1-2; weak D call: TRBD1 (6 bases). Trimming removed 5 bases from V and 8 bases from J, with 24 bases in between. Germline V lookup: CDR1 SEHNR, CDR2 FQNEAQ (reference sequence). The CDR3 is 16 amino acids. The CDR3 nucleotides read TGTGCCAGCAGCCCTCGGCAGAACAGGGAGAACGACGGCTACACCTTC. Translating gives CASSPRQNRENDGYTF.

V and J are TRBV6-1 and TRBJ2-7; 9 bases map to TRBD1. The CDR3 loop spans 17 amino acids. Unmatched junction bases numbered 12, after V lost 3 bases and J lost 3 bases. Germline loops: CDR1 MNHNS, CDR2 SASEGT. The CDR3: CASSDYLLTGQGYEQYF. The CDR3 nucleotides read TGTGCCAGCAGTGATTACCTTCTAACGGGACAGGGCTACGAGCAGTACTTC.

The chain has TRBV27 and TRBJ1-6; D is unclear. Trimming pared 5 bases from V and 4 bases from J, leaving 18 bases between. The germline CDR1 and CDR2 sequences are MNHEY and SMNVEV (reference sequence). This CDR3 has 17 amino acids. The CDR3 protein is CASSLTQSTAYNSPLHF. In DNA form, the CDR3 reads TGTGCCAGCAGTCTTACTCAATCCACAGCTTATAATTCACCCCTCCACTTT.

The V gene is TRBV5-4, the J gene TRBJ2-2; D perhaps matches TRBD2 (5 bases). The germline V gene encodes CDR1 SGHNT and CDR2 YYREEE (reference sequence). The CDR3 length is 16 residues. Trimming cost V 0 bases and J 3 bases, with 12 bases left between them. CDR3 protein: CASSLEHGGDTGELFF. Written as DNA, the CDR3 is TGTGCCAGCAGCTTGGAGCATGGAGGCGACACCGGGGAGCTGTTTTTT.

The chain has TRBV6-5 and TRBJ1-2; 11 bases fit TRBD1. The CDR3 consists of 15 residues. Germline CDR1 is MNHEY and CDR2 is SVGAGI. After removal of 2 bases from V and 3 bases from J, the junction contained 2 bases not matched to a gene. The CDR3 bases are TGTGCCAGCAGTTACGGGACAGGGGGTGACTATGGCTACACCTTC. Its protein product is CASSYGTGGDYGYTF.

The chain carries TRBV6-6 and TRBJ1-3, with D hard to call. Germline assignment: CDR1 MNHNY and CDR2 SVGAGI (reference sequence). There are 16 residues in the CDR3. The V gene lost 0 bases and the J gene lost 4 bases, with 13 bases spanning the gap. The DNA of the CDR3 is TGTGCCAGCAGTTACTCGATGGACTTCGGGGGAAACACCATATATTTT. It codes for CASSYSMDFGGNTIYF.

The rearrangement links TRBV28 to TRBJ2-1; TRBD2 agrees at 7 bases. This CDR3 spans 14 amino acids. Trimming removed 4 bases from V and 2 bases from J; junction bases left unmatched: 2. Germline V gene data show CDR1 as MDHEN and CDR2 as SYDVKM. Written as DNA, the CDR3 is TGTGCCAGCAGTTCGACTAGCCCCTACAATGAGCAGTTCTTC. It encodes CASSSTSPYNEQFF. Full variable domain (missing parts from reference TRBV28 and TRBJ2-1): DVKVTQSSRYLVKRTGEKVFLECVQDMDHENMFWYRQDPGLGLRLIYFSYDVKMKEKGDIPEGYSVSREKKERFSLILESASTNQTSMYLCASSSTSPYNEQFFGPGTRLTVL.

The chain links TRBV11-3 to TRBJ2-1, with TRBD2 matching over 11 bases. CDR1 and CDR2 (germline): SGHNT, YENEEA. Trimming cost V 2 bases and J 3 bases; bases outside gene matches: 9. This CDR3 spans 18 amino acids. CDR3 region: CASSLLTSGGTSYNEQFF. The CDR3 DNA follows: TGTGCCAGCAGCTTACTTACTAGCGGGGGCACCAGCTACAATGAGCAGTTCTTC. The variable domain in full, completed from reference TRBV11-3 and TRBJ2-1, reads EAGVVQSPRYKIIEKKQPVAFWCNPISGHNTLYWYLQNLGQGPELLIRYENEEAVDDSQLPKDRFSAERLKGVDSTLKIQPAELGDSAVYLCASSLLTSGGTSYNEQFFGPGTRLTVL.

CDR3 nucleotide sequence: TGTGCCAGCAGTCCCGGGAGGTGGAGGCTAAATCAGCCCCAGCATTTT. This encodes CASSPGRWRLNQPQHF. The chain is built from TRBV28 and TRBJ1-5, with D unclear. The CDR3 extends over 16 amino acids. The germline V and J ends were trimmed by 5 bases and 4 bases, with 18 bases remaining between them. Per germline, CDR1 MDHEN and CDR2 SYDVKM.

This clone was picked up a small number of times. The CDR3, as DNA: TGTGCCAGCACCCGACAAGCCTACGAGCAGTACTTC. Protein sequence: CASTRQAYEQYF. The chain combines TRBV2 with TRBJ2-7; D gene unclear. V shed 7 bases and J shed 2 bases, with 9 bases lying between them. Germline CDR1 reads SNHLY; CDR2 reads FYNNEI. This CDR3 has 12 amino acids. The variable domain in full, with the rest retrieved from reference TRBV2 and TRBJ2-7, is EPEVTQTPSHQVTQMGQEVILRCVPISNHLYFYWYRQILGQKVEFLVSFYNNEISEKSEIFDDQFSVERPDGSNFTLKIRSTKLEDSAMYFCASTRQAYEQYFGPGTRLTVT.

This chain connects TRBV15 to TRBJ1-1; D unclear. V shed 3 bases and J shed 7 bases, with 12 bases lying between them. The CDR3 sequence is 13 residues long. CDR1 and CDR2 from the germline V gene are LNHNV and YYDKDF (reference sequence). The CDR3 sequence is CATSSFSGNEAFF. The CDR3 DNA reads TGTGCCACCAGCAGCTTCTCCGGGAATGAAGCTTTCTTT.

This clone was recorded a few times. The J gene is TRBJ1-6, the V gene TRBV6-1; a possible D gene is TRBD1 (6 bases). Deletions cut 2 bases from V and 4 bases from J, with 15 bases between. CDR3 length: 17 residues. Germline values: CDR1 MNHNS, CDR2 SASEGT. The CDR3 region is CASSEYFGGLYNSPLHF. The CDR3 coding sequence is TGTGCCAGCAGTGAATATTTCGGGGGGCTTTATAATTCACCCCTCCACTTT.

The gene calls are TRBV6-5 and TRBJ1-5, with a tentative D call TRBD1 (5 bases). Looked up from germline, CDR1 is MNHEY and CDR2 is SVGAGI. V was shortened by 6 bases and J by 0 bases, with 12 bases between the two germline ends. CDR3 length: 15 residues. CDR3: CASRGQGVSNQPQHF. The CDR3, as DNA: TGTGCCAGCAGAGGACAAGGAGTTAGCAATCAGCCCCAGCATTTT.

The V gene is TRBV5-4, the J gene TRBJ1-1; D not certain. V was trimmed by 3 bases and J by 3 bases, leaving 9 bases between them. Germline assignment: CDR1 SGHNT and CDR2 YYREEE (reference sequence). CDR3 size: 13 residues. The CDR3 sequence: CASSSDTYTEAFF. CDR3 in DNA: TGTGCCAGCAGCTCCGACACGTACACTGAAGCTTTCTTT. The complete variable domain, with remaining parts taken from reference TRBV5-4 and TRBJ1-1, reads ETGVTQSPTHLIKTRGQQVTLRCSSQSGHNTVSWYQQALGQGPQFIFQYYREEENGRGNFPPRFSGLQFPNYSSELNVNALELDDSALYLCASSSDTYTEAFFGQGTRLTVV.

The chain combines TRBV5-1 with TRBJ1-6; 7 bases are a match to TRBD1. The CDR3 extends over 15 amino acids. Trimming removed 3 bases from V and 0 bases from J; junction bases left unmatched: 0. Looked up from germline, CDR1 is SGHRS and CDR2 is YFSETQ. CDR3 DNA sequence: TGCGCCAGCAGCTGGGACAGCTCCTATAATTCACCCCTCCACTTT. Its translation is CASSWDSSYNSPLHF.

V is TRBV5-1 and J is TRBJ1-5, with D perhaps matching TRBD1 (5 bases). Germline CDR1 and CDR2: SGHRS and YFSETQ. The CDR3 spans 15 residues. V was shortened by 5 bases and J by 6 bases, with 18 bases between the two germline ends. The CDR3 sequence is CASSVDNLSGQPQHF. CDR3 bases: TGCGCCAGCAGTGTGGACAATCTTTCGGGTCAGCCCCAGCATTTT.

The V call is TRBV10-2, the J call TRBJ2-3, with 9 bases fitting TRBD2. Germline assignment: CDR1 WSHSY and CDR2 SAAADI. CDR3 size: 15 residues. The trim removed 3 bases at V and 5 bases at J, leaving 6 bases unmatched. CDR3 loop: CASSEPSGVLDTQYF. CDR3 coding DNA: TGCGCCAGCAGTGAACCTAGCGGGGTTCTAGATACGCAGTATTTT.

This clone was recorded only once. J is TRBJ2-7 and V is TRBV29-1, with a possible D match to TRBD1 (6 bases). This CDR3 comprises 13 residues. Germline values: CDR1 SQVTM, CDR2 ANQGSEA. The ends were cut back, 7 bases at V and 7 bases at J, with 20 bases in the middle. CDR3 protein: CSAQGQGLKEQYF. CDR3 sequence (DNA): TGCAGCGCCCAAGGGCAGGGGTTGAAGGAGCAGTACTTC.

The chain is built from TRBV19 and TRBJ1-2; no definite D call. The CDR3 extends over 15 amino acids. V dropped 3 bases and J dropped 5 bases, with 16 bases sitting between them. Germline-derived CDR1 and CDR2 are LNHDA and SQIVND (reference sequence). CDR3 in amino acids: CASSIGVAGRYGYTF. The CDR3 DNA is TGTGCCAGTAGTATCGGGGTCGCGGGTCGGTATGGCTACACCTTC.

The DNA of the CDR3 is TGTGCCAGCGGACTAGATCCGAATGAGCAGTTCTTC. Amino acids: CASGLDPNEQFF. The V call is TRBV25-1, the J call TRBJ2-1; 7 nucleotides align to TRBD2. The CDR3 consists of 12 residues. The V and J ends lost 8 bases and 7 bases, in that order; junction bases with no gene match: 5. Germline V gene data show CDR1 as MGHDK and CDR2 as SYGVNS.

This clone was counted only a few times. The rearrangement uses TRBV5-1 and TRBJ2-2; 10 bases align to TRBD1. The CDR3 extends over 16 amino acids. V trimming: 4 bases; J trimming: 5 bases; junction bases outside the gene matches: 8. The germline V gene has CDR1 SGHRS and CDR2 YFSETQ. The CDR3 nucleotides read TGCGCCAGCAGCCCAGGGACAGGGGTTTTTACCGGGGAGCTGTTTTTT. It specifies CASSPGTGVFTGELFF.

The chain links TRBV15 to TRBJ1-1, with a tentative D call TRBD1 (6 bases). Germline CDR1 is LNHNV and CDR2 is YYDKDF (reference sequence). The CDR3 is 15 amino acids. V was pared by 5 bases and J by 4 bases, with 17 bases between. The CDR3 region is CATSGPRGAGTEAFF. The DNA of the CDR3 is TGTGCCACCAGCGGGCCGCGGGGGGCGGGCACTGAAGCTTTCTTT.

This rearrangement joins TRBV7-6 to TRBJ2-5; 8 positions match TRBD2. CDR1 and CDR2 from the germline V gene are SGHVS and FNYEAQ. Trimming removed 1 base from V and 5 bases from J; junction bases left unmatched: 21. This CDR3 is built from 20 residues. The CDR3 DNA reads TGTGCCAGCAGCTTAGTACGCTCGGGGGGGGCTTGGAACCTCCGTGAGACCCAGTACTTC. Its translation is CASSLVRSGGAWNLRETQYF.

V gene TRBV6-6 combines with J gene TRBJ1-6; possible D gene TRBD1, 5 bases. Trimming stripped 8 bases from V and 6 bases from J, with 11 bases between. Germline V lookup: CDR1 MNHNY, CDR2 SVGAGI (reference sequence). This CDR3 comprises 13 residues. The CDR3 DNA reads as TGTGCCAGCGAAATGGGGGGTAATTCACCCCTCCACTTT. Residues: CASEMGGNSPLHF.

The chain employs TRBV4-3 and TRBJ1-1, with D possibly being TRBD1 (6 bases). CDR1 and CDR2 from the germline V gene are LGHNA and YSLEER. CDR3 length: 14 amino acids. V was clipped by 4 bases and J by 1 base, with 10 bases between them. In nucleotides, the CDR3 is TGCGCCAGCAGCCTACAGGGATCGAACACTGAAGCTTTCTTT. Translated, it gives CASSLQGSNTEAFF.

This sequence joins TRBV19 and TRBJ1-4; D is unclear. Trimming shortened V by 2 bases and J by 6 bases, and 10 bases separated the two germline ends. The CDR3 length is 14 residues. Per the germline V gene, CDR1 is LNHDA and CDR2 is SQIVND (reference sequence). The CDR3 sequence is CASSIRAGYEKLFF. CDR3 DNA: TGTGCCAGTAGTATACGGGCGGGGTATGAAAAACTGTTTTTT.

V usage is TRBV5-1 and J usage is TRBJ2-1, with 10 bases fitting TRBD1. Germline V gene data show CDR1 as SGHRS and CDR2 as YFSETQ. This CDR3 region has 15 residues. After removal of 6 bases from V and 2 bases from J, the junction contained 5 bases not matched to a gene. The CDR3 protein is CASTPTGGTYNEQFF. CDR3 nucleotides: TGCGCCAGCACCCCGACAGGGGGCACCTACAATGAGCAGTTCTTC.